One and the same sample provided the 8 T cell receptor beta chains below, sequenced in a study of blood T cell repertoires in COVID-19. This table comes from immunoSEQ multiplex PCR, and its TCRdb copy is limited to in-frame clones, with some not included. The sample lists 100,000 to 150,000 clones, about 94% occurring once. Material: peripheral blood. All receptors derive from a man aged 50 or older with COVID-19, enrolled during active disease.

This clone has just one count. The gene calls are TRBV28 and TRBJ1-3, with 11 bases identical to TRBD1. With 6 bases clipped from V and 3 bases from J, the junction kept 7 bases outside the gene matches. Germline V CDR1 and CDR2: MDHEN, SYDVKM. The CDR3 sequence is 16 residues long. The CDR3 reads CASSTAGTGGGNTIYF. The CDR3 bases are TGTGCCAGCAGCACCGCCGGGACAGGGGGTGGAAACACCATATATTTT.

The J gene is TRBJ2-5, the V gene TRBV18; possibly TRBD1 for D (6 bases). The germline CDR1 and CDR2 sequences are KGHSH and LQKENI. V lost 0 bases and J 5 bases, leaving 16 bases between the germline ends. The CDR3 has 16 amino acids. This CDR3 reads CASSPPLAGGGETQYF. The CDR3 DNA is TGTGCCAGCTCACCACCCCTAGCTGGGGGCGGGGAGACCCAGTACTTC.

The rearrangement uses TRBV5-1 and TRBJ2-1, with 9 positions matching TRBD1. Trimming cost V 0 bases and J 8 bases; bases outside gene matches: 6. Looked up from germline, CDR1 is SGHRS and CDR2 is YFSETQ. The CDR3 runs to 15 residues. CDR3 protein: CASSLGQGGSDEQFF. Written as DNA, the CDR3 is TGCGCCAGCAGCTTGGGACAGGGGGGAAGCGATGAGCAGTTCTTC.

The chain employs TRBV7-2 and TRBJ2-1; 8 bases agree with TRBD1. The CDR3 has 15 amino acids. J gave up 6 bases and V 2 bases, and 6 bases lay outside the gene matches. The germline gives CDR1 SGHTA, CDR2 FQGNSA. The CDR3 region has the DNA TGTGCCAGCAGCTTAAATGCAGGGGGCCCCAATGAGCAGTTCTTC. The encoded protein is CASSLNAGGPNEQFF.

The V gene is TRBV16, the J gene TRBJ1-5, with D possibly matching TRBD1 (6 bases). Germline V gene sequence: CDR1 KGHSY, CDR2 FQNENV. This CDR3 comprises 15 residues. The V gene lost 0 bases and the J gene lost 4 bases, with 10 bases spanning the gap. The CDR3 loop is CASSQSTGSNQPQHF. The CDR3 nucleotides read TGTGCCAGCAGCCAATCCACAGGGTCTAATCAGCCCCAGCATTTT.

This sequence joins TRBV7-9 and TRBJ1-4; D unclear. CDR3 size: 16 residues. Per the germline V gene, CDR1 is SEHNR and CDR2 is FQNEAQ (reference sequence). V was pared by 4 bases and J by 0 bases, with 12 bases between. CDR3 loop: CASSSARVATNEKLFF. The CDR3 coding sequence is TGTGCCAGCAGCTCAGCAAGAGTGGCAACTAATGAAAAACTGTTTTTT. The full variable domain, in which reference TRBV7-9 and TRBJ1-4 provide the parts outside the CDR3, is DTGVSQNPRHKITKRGQNVTFRCDPISEHNRLYWYRQTLGQGPEFLTYFQNEAQLEKSRLLSDRFSAERPKGSFSTLEIQRTEQGDSAMYLCASSSARVATNEKLFFGSGTQLSVL.

The genes are TRBV30 and TRBJ1-1, with D possibly matching TRBD1 (5 bases). Germline-derived CDR1 and CDR2 are GTSNPN and SVGIG (reference sequence). Trimming cost V 5 bases and J 1 base, with 11 bases left between them. This CDR3 is built from 13 residues. The CDR3 reads CAWGATSNTEAFF. CDR3 in DNA: TGTGCCTGGGGGGCGACATCGAACACTGAAGCTTTCTTT. The full variable domain, its missing parts supplied by reference TRBV30 and TRBJ1-1, is SQTIHQWPATLVQPVGSPLSLECTVEGTSNPNLYWYRQAAGRGLQLLFYSVGIGQISSEVPQNLSASRPQDRQFILSSKKLLLSDSGFYLCAWGATSNTEAFFGQGTRLTVV.

The chain couples TRBV7-3 to TRBJ2-3; tentative D call: TRBD2 (6 bases). This CDR3 spans 16 amino acids. Trimming removed 5 bases from V and 0 bases from J, with 15 bases in between. CDR1 is SGHTA and CDR2 is FQGTGA in the germline V gene. The CDR3 reads CASSRLSGSSTDTQYF. In DNA form, the CDR3 reads TGTGCCAGCAGCCGTTTAAGCGGGTCTAGCACAGATACGCAGTATTTT.